The 5 T cell receptor beta chains reported below all come from one sample, sequenced in a study of neurological immune-mediated disorders. Indicated time point: longitudinal time-point 3. MiXCR was run by TCRdb on the 5' RACE reads, yielding one entry per CDR3 protein. Of over 90,000 distinct CDR3 sequences in the sample, 10% to 11% were seen once. The source material was PBMCs. The receptors derive from a female donor with HTLV-1-associated myelopathy (HAM/TSP).

This clonotype was recorded at least ten times. V gene TRBV28 combines with J gene TRBJ2-5; the D gene is possibly TRBD1 (5 bases). CDR3 length: 13 residues. Trimming cost V 2 bases and J 5 bases, with 9 bases left between them. CDR1 is MDHEN, CDR2 SYDVKM, per germline. In DNA, the CDR3 is TGTGCCAGCAGTTTACTGGGGCGTGAGACCCAGTACTTC. Translated, it gives CASSLLGRETQYF.

This chain links TRBV12-3 or TRBV12-4 with TRBJ2-3; 7 positions agree with TRBD2. The V and J ends lost 6 bases and 1 base, in that order; junction bases with no gene match: 7. The CDR3 loop spans 15 amino acids. The CDR3: CASSTSGEGTDTQYF. DNA for the CDR3: TGTGCCAGCAGCACAAGCGGGGAAGGCACAGATACGCAGTATTTT.

This clonotype has at least ten counts. V gene TRBV7-9 combines with J gene TRBJ2-7, with 11 bases aligning to TRBD2. Germline V lookup: CDR1 SEHNR, CDR2 FQNEAQ (reference sequence). The J segment lost 0 bases and the V segment lost 0 bases, leaving 4 bases of the junction unmatched. The CDR3 length is 17 residues. In nucleotides, the CDR3 is TGTGCCAGCAGCTTAGCGTTAGGGACTAGCGGCTCCTACGAGCAGTACTTC. Protein sequence: CASSLALGTSGSYEQYF.

This clonotype was seen ten or more times. The rearrangement links TRBV7-8 to TRBJ2-7; D is undetermined. Per the germline V gene, CDR1 is SGHVS and CDR2 is FQNEAQ. This CDR3 has 14 residues. The V and J ends lost 0 bases and 6 bases respectively, with 12 bases between them. The chain's CDR3 is CASSLATLWGEQYF. Written as DNA, the CDR3 is TGTGCCAGCAGCTTAGCGACGTTATGGGGCGAGCAGTACTTC.

This clonotype was seen many times. The chain has TRBV12-3 or TRBV12-4 and TRBJ1-2; weak D call: TRBD1 (5 bases). The V end lost 5 bases, the J end lost 7 bases, and 23 bases lay between the germline ends. This CDR3 region has 16 residues. The CDR3 nucleotides are TGTGCCAGCAGTCCCCGGGCAGGGCCTATTGAGCGTGGCTACACCTTC. Translation: CASSPRAGPIERGYTF.